A selection of T cell receptor beta chains follows, all from one sample in a study of shared clonotypes between healthy human individuals. Data came from immunoSEQ multiplex PCR; TCRdb stores just in-frame clones and leaves some out. Of roughly 300,000 clones in the sample, around 67% were seen once. Sequenced input: memory CD4+ T cells sorted from blood. All receptors come from a young man in good health. The CDR3 runs from the conserved cysteine through the conserved F or W. The D gene is left open where the match is weak. Clone sizes are given selectively: once, few, many, or a class where the clone is expanded.

CASSRKGGETDTQYF | TGTGCCAGCAGCCGGAAGGGGGGGGAAACAGATACGCAGTATTTT | . | . | TRBJ2-3 | TRBV5-4
CASSIAGVRNQPQHF | TGTGCCAGTAGCATAGCTGGGGTTCGGAATCAGCCCCAGCATTTT | . | . | TRBJ1-5 | TRBV19
CASSPSDHEQYF | TGTGCCAGCTCACCCTCCGACCACGAGCAGTACTTC | . | . | TRBJ2-7 | TRBV18
CSVTDPSTDTQYF | TGCAGCGTTACGGATCCTAGCACAGATACGCAGTATTTT | . | . | TRBJ2-3 | TRBV29-1
CASSSLAGAQSYEQYF | TGTGCCAGCAGTTCATTAGCGGGAGCCCAATCTTACGAGCAGTACTTC | TRBD2 | . | TRBJ2-7 | TRBV28
CAISEGPDSKKQFF | TGTGCCATCAGTGAGGGGCCGGACTCGAAGAAGCAGTTCTTC | . | . | TRBJ2-1 | TRBV10-3
CASSEKHEQFF | TGCGCCAGCAGTGAGAAGCATGAGCAGTTCTTC | . | few | TRBJ2-1 | TRBV10-2
CASSSYRGPKDTQYF | TGTGCCAGCAGCTCCTACAGGGGGCCGAAAGATACGCAGTATTTT | TRBD1 | few | TRBJ2-3 | TRBV11-2
CASSGQAAETQYF | TGTGCCAGCAGCGGACAGGCGGCGGAGACCCAGTACTTC | TRBD1 | . | TRBJ2-5 | TRBV7-9
CASSFPPGTGGGREQFF | TGTGCCAGCAGTTTCCCCCCCGGGACTGGAGGAGGTCGGGAGCAGTTCTTC | . | . | TRBJ2-1 | TRBV27
CASRLASGQSNQPQHF | TGTGCCAGCCGCCTAGCTTCGGGACAGTCAAACCAGCCCCAGCATTTT | TRBD1 | . | TRBJ1-5 | TRBV18
CASSRRGDQPQHF | TGTGCCAGCAGCCGTCGGGGGGACCAGCCCCAGCATTTT | . | . | TRBJ1-5 | TRBV27
CASSPDTGGYTF | TGTGCCAGCAGCCCAGACACAGGCGGCTACACCTTC | . | many | TRBJ1-2 | TRBV5-6
CAIRTRGSSTDTQYF | TGTGCCATCAGGACCCGGGGGTCTTCCACAGATACGCAGTATTTT | . | . | TRBJ2-3 | TRBV10-3
CASSPPAGQETQYF | TGTGCCAGCTCACCCCCCGCAGGTCAAGAGACCCAGTACTTC | . | . | TRBJ2-5 | TRBV18
CASSPGDYGYTF | TGTGCCAGCAGCCCGGGTGACTATGGCTACACCTTC | . | . | TRBJ1-2 | TRBV5-6
CASSKVEDRPYEQYF | TGTGCCAGCAGCAAAGTCGAGGACAGACCCTACGAGCAGTACTTC | . | once | TRBJ2-7 | TRBV21-1
CASRIPRDAEAFF | TGTGCCAGCAGGATCCCCAGGGATGCTGAAGCTTTCTTT | . | . | TRBJ1-1 | TRBV28
CASSLVLGYEQYF | TGCGCCAGCAGCTTGGTGTTGGGCTACGAGCAGTACTTC | . | . | TRBJ2-7 | TRBV5-1
CASSLVFSGRAGRDTQYF | TGTGCCAGCAGCTTAGTTTTTAGCGGGAGGGCCGGCAGAGATACGCAGTATTTT | TRBD2 | . | TRBJ2-3 | TRBV7-2
CASSSRGGSYNEQFF | TGTGCCAGCAGCTCAAGGGGTGGGTCCTACAATGAGCAGTTCTTC | . | . | TRBJ2-1 | TRBV7-3
CASSRSRSGAGEKLFF | TGTGCCAGCTCACGCTCCAGGTCAGGAGCCGGTGAAAAACTGTTTTTT | . | . | TRBJ1-4 | TRBV18
CASHAASSGEDTQYF | TGTGCCAGTCATGCCGCTAGCTCGGGGGAGGATACGCAGTATTTT | . | . | TRBJ2-3 | TRBV19
CASSDRGQLQETQYF | TGTGCCAGCAGTGATAGGGGACAGCTGCAAGAGACCCAGTACTTC | TRBD1 | . | TRBJ2-5 | TRBV2
CASSLKTTPSYNEQFF | TGTGCCAGCAGTTTAAAGACTACCCCCTCCTACAATGAGCAGTTCTTC | . | few | TRBJ2-1 | TRBV27
CASSPFTRTTYNEQFF | TGTGCCAGCTCACCATTTACCCGGACGACCTACAATGAGCAGTTCTTC | . | . | TRBJ2-1 | TRBV18
CASSESAVRELFF | TGCGCCAGCAGTGAGTCCGCCGTCCGGGAGCTGTTTTTT | . | . | TRBJ2-2 | TRBV10-1
CASSQDPRADQPQHF | TGCGCCAGCAGCCAAGATCCAAGGGCCGATCAGCCCCAGCATTTT | . | . | TRBJ1-5 | TRBV4-3
CASSPPRLAGGSEQYF | TGTGCCAGCAGCCCCCCCAGACTAGCGGGAGGGAGCGAGCAGTACTTC | TRBD2 | . | TRBJ2-7 | TRBV25-1
CASTVAGGAYEQYF | TGTGCCAGCACGGTAGCGGGAGGAGCCTACGAGCAGTACTTC | TRBD2 | . | TRBJ2-7 | TRBV6-4
CASSLLSSGYNEQFF | TGTGCCAGCAGTTTATTGTCTAGCGGATACAATGAGCAGTTCTTC | TRBD2 | . | TRBJ2-1 | TRBV28
CASFTGYNEQFF | TGTGCCAGCTTTACAGGATACAATGAGCAGTTCTTC | . | . | TRBJ2-1 | TRBV25-1
CASSRGDLDRFNEQFF | TGTGCCAGTAGTCGGGGGGACTTAGATAGGTTCAATGAGCAGTTCTTC | TRBD2 | . | TRBJ2-1 | TRBV19
CASSFTGQSYRGYTF | TGTGCCAGCAGTTTTACCGGACAAAGCTATCGGGGCTACACCTTC | . | . | TRBJ1-2 | TRBV28
CASSAVLAGGKQFF | TGTGCCAGCAGTGCGGTCCTAGCGGGGGGCAAGCAGTTCTTC | TRBD2 | . | TRBJ2-1 | TRBV2
CASSPPGLAGNTGELFF | TGTGCCAGCTCACCCCCGGGGCTAGCGGGCAACACCGGGGAGCTGTTTTTT | TRBD2 | few | TRBJ2-2 | TRBV18
CATSRDYLQGTEAFF | TGTGCCACCAGCAGGGACTACCTCCAGGGCACTGAAGCTTTCTTT | . | . | TRBJ1-1 | TRBV15